This T cell receptor beta chain was obtained from a study of long-term antiretroviral therapy in people with HIV. Study-wide findings and caveats: Post-ART samples showed increased diversity that remained below transplant donor control levels. The range of CDR3 lengths in HIV repertoires proved narrower than that found in controls.

The CDR3 has 13 residues. Germline V gives CDR1 SQVTM, CDR2 ANQGSEA. V shed 2 bases, J shed 7 bases, and the junction held 7 bases outside the gene matches. About this clone: Its antigen remains unknown.

The immunoSEQ assay was v3.0, run at survey level. Per sample, sequencing targeted about 40,000-55,000 T-cell genomes. The protocol was immunoSEQ multiplex PCR, while the TCRdb copy is restricted to in-frame clones and leaves out a portion. The data contain roughly 42,000 clones, roughly 86% of them seen just once; the ten biggest clones take up approximately 5.4%. Treatment for all HIV-infected participants took place in the United States. Sequencing used unsorted PBMCs, obtained 0.1 years before starting antiretroviral therapy. The V call is TRBV29-1, the J call TRBJ1-1; 7 positions match TRBD1. The TCR originated in a woman aged 45-65 years with HIV. In DNA, the CDR3 is TGCAGCGTTGAATATCATGCAGGGGGTGAAGCTTTCTTT. Translating it yields CSVEYHAGGEAFF.